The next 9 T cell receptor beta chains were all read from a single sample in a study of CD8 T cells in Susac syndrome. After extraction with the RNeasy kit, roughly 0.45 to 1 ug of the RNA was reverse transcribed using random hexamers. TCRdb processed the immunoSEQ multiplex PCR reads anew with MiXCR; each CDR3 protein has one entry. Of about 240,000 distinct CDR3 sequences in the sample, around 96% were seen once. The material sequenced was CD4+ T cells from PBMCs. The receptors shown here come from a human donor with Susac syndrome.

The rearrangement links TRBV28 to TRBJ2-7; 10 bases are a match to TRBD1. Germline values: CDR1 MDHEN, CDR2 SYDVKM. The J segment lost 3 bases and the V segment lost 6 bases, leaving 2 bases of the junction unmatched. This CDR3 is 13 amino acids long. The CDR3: CASRRTGGYEQYF. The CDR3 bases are TGTGCCAGCAGACGGACAGGGGGCTACGAGCAGTACTTC. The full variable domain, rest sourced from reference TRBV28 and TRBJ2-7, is DVKVTQSSRYLVKRTGEKVFLECVQDMDHENMFWYRQDPGLGLRLIYFSYDVKMKEKGDIPEGYSVSREKKERFSLILESASTNQTSMYLCASRRTGGYEQYFGPGTRLTVT.

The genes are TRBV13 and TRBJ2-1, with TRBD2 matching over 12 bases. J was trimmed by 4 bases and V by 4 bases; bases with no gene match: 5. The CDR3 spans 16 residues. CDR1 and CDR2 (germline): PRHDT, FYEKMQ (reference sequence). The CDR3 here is CASSSTGTSGYNEQFF. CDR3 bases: TGTGCCAGCAGCTCCACAGGGACTAGCGGGTACAATGAGCAGTTCTTC. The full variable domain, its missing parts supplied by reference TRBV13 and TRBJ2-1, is AAGVIQSPRHLIKEKRETATLKCYPIPRHDTVYWYQQGPGQDPQFLISFYEKMQSDKGSIPDRFSAQQFSDYHSELNMSSLELGDSALYFCASSSTGTSGYNEQFFGPGTRLTVL.

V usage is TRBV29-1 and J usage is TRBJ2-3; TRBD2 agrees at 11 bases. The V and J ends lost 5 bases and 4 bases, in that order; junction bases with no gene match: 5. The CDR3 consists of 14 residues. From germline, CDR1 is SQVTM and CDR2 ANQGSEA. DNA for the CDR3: TGCAGCGTTTGTATTAGCGGGAGGGCAGATACGCAGTATTTT. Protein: CSVCISGRADTQYF.

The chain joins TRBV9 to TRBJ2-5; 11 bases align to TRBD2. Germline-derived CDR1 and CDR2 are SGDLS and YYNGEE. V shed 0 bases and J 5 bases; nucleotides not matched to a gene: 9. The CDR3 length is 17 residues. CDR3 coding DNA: TGTGCCAGCAGCGTAGAGGAAACTAGCGGGAGATGGGAGACCCAGTACTTC. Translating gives CASSVEETSGRWETQYF. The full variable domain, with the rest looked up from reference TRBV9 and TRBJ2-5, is DSGVTQTPKHLITATGQRVTLRCSPRSGDLSVYWYQQSLDQGLQFLIQYYNGEERAKGNILERFSAQQFPDLHSELNLSSLELGDSALYFCASSVEETSGRWETQYFGPGTRLLVL.

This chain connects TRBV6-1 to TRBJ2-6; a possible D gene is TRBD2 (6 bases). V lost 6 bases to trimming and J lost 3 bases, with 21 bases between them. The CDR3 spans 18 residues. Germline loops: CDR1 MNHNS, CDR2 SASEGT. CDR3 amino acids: CASSRAGGAGIGANVLTF. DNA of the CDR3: TGTGCCAGCAGCCGCGCTGGAGGGGCAGGGATTGGGGCCAACGTCCTGACTTTC.

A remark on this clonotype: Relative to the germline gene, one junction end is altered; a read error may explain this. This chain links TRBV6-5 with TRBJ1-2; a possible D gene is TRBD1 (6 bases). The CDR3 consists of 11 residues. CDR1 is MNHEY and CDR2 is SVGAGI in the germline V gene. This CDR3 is CASSGHRVAAF. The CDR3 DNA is TGTGCCAGCAGTGGCCACAGGGTAGCGGCCTTC.

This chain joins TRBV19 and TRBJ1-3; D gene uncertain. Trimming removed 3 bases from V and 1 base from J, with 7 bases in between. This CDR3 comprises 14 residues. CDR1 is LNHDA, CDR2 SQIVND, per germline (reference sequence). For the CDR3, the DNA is TGTGCCAGTAGTATGGACGGGTCTGGAAACACCATATATTTT. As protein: CASSMDGSGNTIYF.

The CDR3 DNA sequence: TGTGCCAGCAGTTCATCCGGGATGAGTTATGGCTACACCTTC. Amino acid sequence: CASSSSGMSYGYTF. The chain recombines TRBV28 with TRBJ1-2; D gene uncertain. The CDR3 is made up of 14 amino acids. The germline V and J ends were trimmed by 4 bases and 5 bases, with 14 bases remaining between them. Germline values: CDR1 MDHEN, CDR2 SYDVKM.

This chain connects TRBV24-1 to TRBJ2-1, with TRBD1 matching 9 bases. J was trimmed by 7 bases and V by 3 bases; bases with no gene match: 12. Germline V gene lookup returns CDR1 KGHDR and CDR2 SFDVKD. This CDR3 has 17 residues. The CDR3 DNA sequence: TGTGCCACCAGTGATCCAACCGGGACAGGGACCATAAATGAGCAGTTCTTC. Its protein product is CATSDPTGTGTINEQFF.